What follows is one TCR beta chain and its context. Its specificity is not known. The input for sorted-subset replicate PCRs was 200 to 250 ng DNA, 25,000 to 35,000 T cell genomes. In the study's own analysis: ImmunoSEQ output held junction-only sequences without quality scores, so filtering differed. The table came from immunoSEQ multiplex PCR; TCRdb's copy has only in-frame clones and leaves some out. V, J and clone size reflect that table, while D and trimming were determined from the DNA. Of 900,000 to 1,200,000 clones listed, about 80% are singletons. The data were taken from a study of shared clonotypes between healthy human individuals. Study as a whole: Per donor, three plates held CD4 naive cells, three held CD4 memory, two held CD8 naive and one held CD8 memory.

Germline values: CDR1 KGHSH, CDR2 LQKENI. The CDR3 covers 16 residues. The V gene end was trimmed by 3 bases and the J gene end by 0 bases; junction bases not matched to a gene: 5. The study's findings and limits: Although depth was large, rarefaction showed that sequencing of the sorted subsets was incomplete.

Sample: memory CD4+ T cells from PBMCs. Documented subset: CD45RA-negative fraction. The V call is TRBV18, the J call TRBJ1-5; 7 bases match TRBD1. The TCR originated in a man aged 18 to 29 in good health. Some clones in this sample may be carry-over from other donors' samples. The CDR3 region has the DNA TGTGCCAGCTCACCGCCGGGACAGATTAGCAATCAGCCCCAGCATTTT. Translated: CASSPPGQISNQPQHF.